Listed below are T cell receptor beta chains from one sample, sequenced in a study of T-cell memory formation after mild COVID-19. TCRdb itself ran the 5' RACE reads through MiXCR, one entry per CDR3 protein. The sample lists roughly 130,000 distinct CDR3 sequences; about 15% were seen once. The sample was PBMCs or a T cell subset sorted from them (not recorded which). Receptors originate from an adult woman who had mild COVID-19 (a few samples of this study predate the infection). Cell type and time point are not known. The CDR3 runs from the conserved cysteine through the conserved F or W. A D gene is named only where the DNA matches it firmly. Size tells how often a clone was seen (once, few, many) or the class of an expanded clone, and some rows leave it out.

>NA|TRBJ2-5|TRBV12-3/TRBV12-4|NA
TGTGCCAGCACCGACCCGGGAGGGGGCCTAGAGACCCAGTACTTC
CASTDPGGGLETQYF
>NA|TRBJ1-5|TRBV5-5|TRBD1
TGTGCCAGCAGCTTGGAAGGCCAGGGGGCCCGTCAGCCCAAGCATTTT
CASSLEGQGARQPKHF
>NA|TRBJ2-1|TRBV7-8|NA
TGTGCCAGCAGCTTCGGACAGGGAGGGCATGAGCAGTTCTTC
CASSFGQGGHEQFF
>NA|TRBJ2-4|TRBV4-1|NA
TGCGCCAGCAGCCAAGATAGACCGGCCAAAAACATTCAGTACTTC
CASSQDRPAKNIQYF
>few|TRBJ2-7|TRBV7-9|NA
TGTGCCAGCAGCGGTGGACAGTTAAGCTCCTACGAGCAGTACTTC
CASSGGQLSSYEQYF
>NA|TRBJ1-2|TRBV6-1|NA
TGTGCCAGCAGTGAAAGAGGAGGGTTTGGCTACACCTTC
CASSERGGFGYTF
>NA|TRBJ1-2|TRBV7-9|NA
TGTGCCAGCAGCGGCTATAGGGGCTCGGACTATGGCTACACCTTC
CASSGYRGSDYGYTF
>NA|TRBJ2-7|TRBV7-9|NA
TGTGCCAGCAGCGCATCCGGTCCGGCGTACGAGCAGTACTTC
CASSASGPAYEQYF
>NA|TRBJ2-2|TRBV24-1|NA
TGTGCCACCAGATCGACAGTTGAGCGGGACACCGGGGAGCTGTTTTTT
CATRSTVERDTGELFF
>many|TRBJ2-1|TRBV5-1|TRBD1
TGCGCCAGCAGCTTGGTGGCAGGGGGCTACAATGAGCAGTTCTTC
CASSLVAGGYNEQFF
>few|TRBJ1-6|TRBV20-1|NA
TGCAGTGCTAGAGATGTGGGGAATTCACCCCTCCACTTT
CSARDVGNSPLHF
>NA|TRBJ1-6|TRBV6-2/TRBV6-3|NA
TGTGCCAGCAGTTACTCGGGGGGCGGGAATTCACCCCTCCACTTT
CASSYSGGGNSPLHF
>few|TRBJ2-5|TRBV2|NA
TGTGCCAGCAGTCGCAATAAGGGTTTACAAGAGACCCAGTACTTC
CASSRNKGLQETQYF
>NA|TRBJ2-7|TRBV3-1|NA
TGTGCCAGCAGCCAATTAACAACCTACGAGCAGTACTTC
CASSQLTTYEQYF
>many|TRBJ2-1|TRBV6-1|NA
TGTGCCAGCAGTGCCCGGCCTGAGCAGTTCTTC
CASSARPEQFF
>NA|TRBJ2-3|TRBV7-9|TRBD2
TGTGCCAGCAGCCCGGCCCCACTAGCGGGAGGCACAGATACGCAGTATTTT
CASSPAPLAGGTDTQYF
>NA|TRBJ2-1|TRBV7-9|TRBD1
TGTGCCAGCAGCTTAGTCCCTCGACAGGGGTCAGCCTCCTACAATGAGCAGTTCTTC
CASSLVPRQGSASYNEQFF
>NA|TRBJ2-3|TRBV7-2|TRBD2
TGTGCCAGCAGCAGGACTAGCGGGAGGGGAGATACGCAGTATTTT
CASSRTSGRGDTQYF
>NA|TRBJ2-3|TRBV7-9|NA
TGTGCCAGCAGCTTTGAGGGTGATACGCAGTATTTT
CASSFEGDTQYF
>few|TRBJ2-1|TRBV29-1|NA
TGCAGCGCTGAGAACGGCCCCTACAATGAGCAGTTCTTC
CSAENGPYNEQFF
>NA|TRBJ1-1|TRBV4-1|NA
TGCGCCAGCAGCCAACTCTCTCTCGGGGACACTGAAGCTTTCTTT
CASSQLSLGDTEAFF
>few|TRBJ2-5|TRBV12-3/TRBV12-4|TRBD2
TGTGCCAGCAGCCGGGGACTAGCGGGAATCGAGACCCAGTACTTC
CASSRGLAGIETQYF
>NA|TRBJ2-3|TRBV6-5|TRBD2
TGTGCCAGCAGTTACGGTAGCGGGGGGAGCACAGATACGCAGTATTTT
CASSYGSGGSTDTQYF
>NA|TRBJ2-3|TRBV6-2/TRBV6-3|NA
TGTGCCAGCAGTTACTCGATAAGAACAGATACGCAGTATTTT
CASSYSIRTDTQYF
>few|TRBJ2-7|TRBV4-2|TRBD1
TGTGCCAGCAGCCAAGAAGGGGGACAGGTTAACTACGAGCAGTACTTC
CASSQEGGQVNYEQYF
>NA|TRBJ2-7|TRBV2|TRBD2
TGTGCCAGCAACGCTCTAGCGGGGGAGCAGTACTTC
CASNALAGEQYF
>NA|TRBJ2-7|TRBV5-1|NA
TGCGCCAGCAGCTTAAGTAGAGGTAGCTACGAGCAGTACTTC
CASSLSRGSYEQYF
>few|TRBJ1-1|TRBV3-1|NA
TGTGCCAGCAGCAATTGGGTGAAGAACACTGAAGCTTTCTTT
CASSNWVKNTEAFF
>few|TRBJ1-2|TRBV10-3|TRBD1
TGTGCCATCAGCGACAGGGGGAACTATGGCTACACCTTC
CAISDRGNYGYTF